The clone carrying this T cell receptor beta chain was seen a handful of times. The CDR3 sequence is 13 residues long. Deletions cut 6 bases from V and 7 bases from J, with 16 bases between. CDR1 and CDR2 from the germline V gene are DFQATT and SNEGSKA (reference sequence). A single record per CDR3 protein comes from TCRdb applying MiXCR to the 5' RACE reads. The sample includes fewer than 80,000 distinct CDR3 sequences, 22% of them seen just once. The chain employs TRBV20-1 and TRBJ1-5; D uncertain. Specimen: memory CD4+ T cells sorted from a lymph node. Described subset: memory CD4+ T cells, CD4+CD45RO+CD25-. The TCR originated in a female donor with breast cancer. This chain's CDR3 is CSAGGTLGQPQHF. The DNA for the CDR3 is TGCAGTGCCGGAGGTACCCTGGGGCAGCCCCAGCATTTT.